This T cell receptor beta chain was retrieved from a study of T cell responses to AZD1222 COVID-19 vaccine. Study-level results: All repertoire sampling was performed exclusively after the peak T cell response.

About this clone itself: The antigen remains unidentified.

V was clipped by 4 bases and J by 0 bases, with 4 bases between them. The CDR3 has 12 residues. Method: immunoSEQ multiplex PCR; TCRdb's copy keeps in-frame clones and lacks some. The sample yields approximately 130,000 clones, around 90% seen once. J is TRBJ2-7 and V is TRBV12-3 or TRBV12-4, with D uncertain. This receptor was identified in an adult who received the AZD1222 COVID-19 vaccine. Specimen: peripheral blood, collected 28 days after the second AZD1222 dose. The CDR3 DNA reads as TGTGCCAGCAGTTCAACCTCCTACGAGCAGTACTTC. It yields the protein CASSSTSYEQYF.